The T cell receptor beta chain under discussion was sequenced for a study of blood T cell repertoires in COVID-19. Original analysis: Quantification of nucleated cells was approximated via reference gene primer amplification. TCRdb's table, derived via immunoSEQ multiplex PCR, lists solely in-frame clones and lacks some. The V and J calls and the clone size are those of that table, but D and trimming were determined from the DNA. The sample includes around 190,000 clones, roughly 77% of them seen just once. Germline V lookup: CDR1 SGHTS, CDR2 YDEGEE. J lost 3 bases, V lost 3 bases, and 17 bases had no gene match. The CDR3 is made up of 19 amino acids.

This chain uses TRBV5-8 with TRBJ2-1; 8 bases agree with TRBD2. The TCR was taken from a woman aged 40 to 55 with COVID-19, enrolled during active disease. Sequenced input: peripheral blood. The CDR3, as DNA: TGTGCCAGCAGCTGGGGTGGCGGGAGGCCACAAGTATACTACAATGAGCAGTTCTTC. Amino acids: CASSWGGGRPQVYYNEQFF.